This T cell receptor (beta chain) was sequenced in a study of blood T cell repertoires in COVID-19. Method: immunoSEQ multiplex PCR; TCRdb's copy keeps in-frame clones and lacks some. This sample carries about 350,000 clones, roughly 90% of them seen once, and the ten largest clones take about 7.3%. The junction had 11 bases not matched to a gene; V was cut back by 4 bases and J by 14 bases. The CDR3 consists of 14 residues. Germline V gives CDR1 SNHLY, CDR2 FYNNEI. The sequence was obtained from a woman aged 70-85 years with COVID-19, enrolled during active disease. The sample taken for sequencing was peripheral blood. The V and J genes are TRBV2 and TRBJ1-6, with TRBD1 matching over 7 bases. CDR3 nucleotides: TGTGCCAGCAGTGGGGACAGTGGGGAATTGGCCCTCCACTTT. Protein: CASSGDSGELALHF.